This T cell receptor beta chain was recovered during a study of metastatic and nonmetastatic thyroid tumors (dated by TCRdb to 2020 to 2021). Looking at the study overall: For patients with malignant and with benign thyroid disease, the researchers compared repertoires between peripheral blood samples and tumor or nodule tissue samples.

The study at large found these results: In both blood and tumor samples, malignant tumors were reported to have significantly higher TCR beta diversity than benign nodules.

Preparation of the library involved PCR. Sequencing was carried out with an Illumina HiSeq 4000. High-throughput sequencing was used to profile the TCR beta-chain CDR3 region of every patient. Per the authors' processing: Drawing on CDR3 differences between clinicopathological groups, the researchers built a classifier meant to tell apart patients with distant-metastatic papillary thyroid cancer. The Shannon index was used to measure repertoire diversity, and the Morisita-Horn index was used to measure how similar tumor and blood repertoires were. The public reads were reprocessed in TCRdb via fastp at Q25 and MiXCR, keeping in-frame beta chains. TCRdb, rather than the study authors, made the V and J calls. Here the sample has fewer than 4,500 clones; 35% to 40% occur a single time. 20% to 25% of the sample comes from the top ten. Per the germline V gene, MDHEN is the CDR1 and SYDVKM is the CDR2. The CDR3 has 13 amino acids, counting the end cysteine and phenylalanine. The kept DNA is CDR3 alone, 39 bases in frame from the first base. V loses 5 bases of germline sequence and J loses 4 bases, and the interval between the two ends is 10 bases.

This clone was counted between two and nine times. This clone's antigen is unknown. Within one base of it there is no much larger clone, and no base qualities were kept. Before undergoing thyroid surgery, none of the patients had been given any kind of treatment. The study retrospectively analysed patient clinical samples collected from about 2012 to 2018 using T-cell receptor beta sequencing. Here the chain combines TRBV28 and TRBJ2-3, with the D gene not clear enough to name. The specimen sequenced was tumor tissue. The clonotype comes from a male donor with papillary thyroid cancer or a benign thyroid nodule (not recorded which). Some clones in this sample may be carry-over from other donors' samples. The DNA sequence is as follows: TGTGCCAGCAGTCTCTCGGGCGCAGATACGCAGTATTTT. This codes for CASSLSGADTQYF. When the CDR3 is completed using the reference TRBV28 and TRBJ2-3 genes on either side, the full variable domain is DVKVTQSSRYLVKRTGEKVFLECVQDMDHENMFWYRQDPGLGLRLIYFSYDVKMKEKGDIPEGYSVSREKKERFSLILESASTNQTSMYLCASSLSGADTQYFGPGTRLTVL.